Listed here are 3 T cell receptor beta chains from one sample, sequenced in a study of T cells in Graves' hyperthyroidism and ophthalmopathy. RNA transcripts served as the template for amplifying TCR beta CDR3 regions. HTBI primers were employed in a first-round RT-PCR of the TCR CDR3. TCRdb used MiXCR to reprocess the multiplex PCR reads, holding one entry per CDR3 protein. This sample has about 640,000 distinct CDR3 sequences, with just under 45% found just once. The sequencing sample was made of peripheral blood or thyroid tissue (not recorded which). These receptors were collected from an adult man with Graves' disease, either hyperthyroidism or ophthalmopathy (not recorded which).

The CDR3 coding sequence is TGTGCCAGCAGTGACCGGCTAGCGGAAGGCTACGAGCAGTACTTC. This gives the protein CASSDRLAEGYEQYF. V and J are TRBV2 and TRBJ2-7; 7 bases are a match to TRBD2. CDR3 length: 15 residues. J gave up 3 bases and V 3 bases, and 8 bases lay outside the gene matches. Germline V gives CDR1 SNHLY, CDR2 FYNNEI.

This clonotype has a count of ten or more. The CDR3: CASRRTLNTEAFF. CDR3 in DNA: TGTGCCAGCAGGCGGACTTTGAACACTGAAGCTTTCTTT. The chain combines TRBV2 with TRBJ1-1; no reliable D call. The germline gives CDR1 SNHLY, CDR2 FYNNEI. Trimming cost V 6 bases and J 0 bases, with 8 bases left between them. This CDR3 has 13 amino acids.

Many counts were recorded for this clonotype. The chain links TRBV10-2 to TRBJ1-1; no firm D call. V was cut by 1 base and J by 0 bases, with 6 bases left in between. Germline V CDR1 and CDR2: WSHSY, SAAADI. The CDR3 runs 14 residues. The CDR3, as DNA: TGCGCCAGCAGTGAGTGGAAGATGAACACTGAAGCTTTCTTT. Its translation is CASSEWKMNTEAFF.